The 5 T cell receptor beta chains given below trace back to one sample, sequenced in a study of blood T cell repertoires in COVID-19 (TCRdb year 2020). Library generation was performed with the immunoSEQ multiplex PCR assay. Not all clones reach the TCRdb copy of this immuneACCESS table, which keeps in-frame sequences only. Checked studies attribute under half of the gap to unresolved V genes and leave the rest unexplained. This sample has approximately 100,000 clones in its table, and 69% of those were observed once. Of the sample, about 6% is held by the ten largest clones. Sequencing was performed on peripheral blood. Receptors were obtained from a man at least 80 years old with acute or convalescent COVID-19.

The chain combines TRBV11-2 with TRBJ2-1; D perhaps matches TRBD2 (5 bases). Trimming removed 1 base from V and 13 bases from J, with 14 bases in between. CDR1 is SGHAT, CDR2 FQNNGV, per germline. The CDR3 is made up of 13 amino acids. As DNA, the CDR3 is TGTGCCAGCAGCTTAGGTGAGGAGCGGACCCAGTTCTTC. Encoded protein: CASSLGEERTQFF.

In this sample, this clone turned up once. The V gene is TRBV5-6, the J gene TRBJ2-1; TRBD1 aligns across 7 bases. The V gene's germline CDR1 is SGHDT and CDR2 YYEEEE. CDR3 length: 15 residues. V shed 6 bases and J 4 bases; nucleotides not matched to a gene: 10. As DNA, the CDR3 is TGTGCCAGCAACAATTGGGGACAGCTATACAATGAGCAGTTCTTC. It yields the protein CASNNWGQLYNEQFF.

This CDR3 reads CASSWTGSPLHF. For the CDR3, the DNA is TGTGCCAGCAGCTGGACAGGTTCACCCCTCCACTTT. The J gene is TRBJ1-6, the V gene TRBV7-9; 7 positions agree with TRBD1. The CDR3 is 12 amino acids. V lost 4 bases, J lost 9 bases, and 0 bases stayed unmatched. CDR1 is SEHNR, CDR2 FQNEAQ, per germline (reference sequence).

The J gene is TRBJ2-3, the V gene TRBV9, with D possibly being TRBD2 (5 bases). V was clipped by 3 bases and J by 2 bases, with 10 bases between them. The CDR3 covers 14 residues. The germline V gene has CDR1 SGDLS and CDR2 YYNGEE. The CDR3 region has the DNA TGTGCCAGCAGCGACCCCGGGATCACAGATACGCAGTATTTT. This translates into CASSDPGITDTQYF.

V gene TRBV18 combines with J gene TRBJ1-1; 7 bases map to TRBD1. The V gene's germline CDR1 is KGHSH and CDR2 LQKENI. CDR3 length equals 12 residues. J gave up 8 bases and V 5 bases, and 5 bases lay outside the gene matches. Here the CDR3 reads CASSTRGQEAFF. The CDR3 coding sequence is TGTGCCAGCTCAACACGGGGACAGGAAGCTTTCTTT.